What follows are 9 T cell receptor beta chains derived from one specimen sequenced in a study of blood T cell repertoires in COVID-19. This table comes from immunoSEQ multiplex PCR, and its TCRdb copy is limited to in-frame clones, with some not included. In the table there are 200,000 to 250,000 clones, roughly 88% of which are singletons. The specimen was peripheral blood. The receptors here all came from a man older than 75 with acute or convalescent COVID-19.

A few counts support this clone. This chain joins TRBV27 and TRBJ2-7; 11 nucleotides agree with TRBD1. Per the germline V gene, CDR1 is MNHEY and CDR2 is SMNVEV (reference sequence). The CDR3 covers 14 residues. Germline trimming cut 6 bases from V and 5 bases from J; bases unmatched to any gene: 6. The CDR3 DNA reads as TGTGCCAGCAGGCCCGGGACAGGGGGACACGAGCAGTACTTC. As protein: CASRPGTGGHEQYF.

This chain joins TRBV28 and TRBJ2-7, with TRBD2 identical over 11 bases. In germline, CDR1 is MDHEN, CDR2 SYDVKM. There are 15 residues in the CDR3. Trimming cost V 6 bases and J 6 bases; bases outside gene matches: 10. CDR3 amino acids: CASRRSGGAISEQYF. The CDR3 nucleotides are TGTGCCAGCAGACGTAGCGGGGGGGCCATCTCCGAGCAGTACTTC.

This chain joins TRBV5-1 and TRBJ1-1; D is uncertain. Trimming removed 0 bases at V and 0 bases at J, with 9 bases between. Germline CDR1 SGHRS, CDR2 YFSETQ. The CDR3 contains 15 residues. For the CDR3, the DNA is TGCGCCAGCAGCTTGGGTTCGGGGATGAACACTGAAGCTTTCTTT. It encodes CASSLGSGMNTEAFF. The variable domain in full, completed from reference TRBV5-1 and TRBJ1-1, reads KAGVTQTPRYLIKTRGQQVTLSCSPISGHRSVSWYQQTPGQGLQFLFEYFSETQRNKGNFPGRFSGRQFSNSRSEMNVSTLELGDSALYLCASSLGSGMNTEAFFGQGTRLTVV.

This clone has ten or more counts. CDR3: CASSRERLTGFTEAFF. CDR3 in DNA: TGTGCCAGCAGCCGAGAGAGGTTGACAGGCTTCACTGAAGCTTTCTTT. The rearrangement links TRBV14 to TRBJ1-1; D perhaps matches TRBD1 (6 bases). The CDR3 has 16 amino acids. In germline, CDR1 is SGHDN, CDR2 FVKESK. V was clipped by 4 bases and J by 4 bases, with 19 bases between them.

The CDR3 loop is CASSQERGKNEQYF. CDR3 in DNA: TGTGCCAGCAGCCAAGAAAGAGGGAAGAACGAGCAGTACTTC. The chain combines TRBV3-1 (or the pseudogene TRBV3-2) with TRBJ2-7; possible D gene TRBD2, 5 bases. V was cut by 0 bases and J by 5 bases, with 11 bases left in between. The CDR3 loop spans 14 amino acids. Germline CDR1 is LGHDT and CDR2 is YNNKEL (reference sequence).

The chain has TRBV28 and TRBJ1-5; tentative D call: TRBD1 (5 bases). The CDR3 covers 14 residues. Trimming took off 3 bases at V and 6 bases at J, with 12 bases between the two ends. Germline CDR1 MDHEN, CDR2 SYDVKM. Here the CDR3 DNA reads TGTGCCAGCAGTTTTGGGGCAGGGATTCAGCCCCAGCATTTT. It codes for CASSFGAGIQPQHF.

In DNA, the CDR3 is TGTGCCACCAGTGACCTGGGACTCACCGGGGAGCTGTTTTTT. This translates into CATSDLGLTGELFF. J is TRBJ2-2 and V is TRBV24-1; maybe TRBD2 (6 bases). The length of the CDR3 is 14 residues. Germline CDR1 reads KGHDR; CDR2 reads SFDVKD. V lost 4 bases and J lost 4, with 9 bases in between.

The gene calls are TRBV6-5 and TRBJ1-2, with 11 bases aligning to TRBD1. V trimming: 7 bases; J trimming: 3 bases; junction bases outside the gene matches: 7. CDR1 is MNHEY, CDR2 SVGAGI, per germline. The CDR3 runs 15 residues. CDR3 in amino acids: CASIRTGGTYYGYTF. The CDR3 coding sequence is TGTGCCAGCATTAGGACAGGGGGCACTTACTATGGCTACACCTTC.

V is TRBV6-6 and J is TRBJ1-2; 7 bases map to TRBD1. CDR1 MNHNY and CDR2 SVGAGI come from the germline V gene (reference sequence). The CDR3 length is 15 residues. V shed 4 bases, J shed 3 bases, and the junction held 8 bases outside the gene matches. CDR3: CASSFLTGPYYGYTF. In DNA form, the CDR3 reads TGTGCCAGCAGTTTCTTGACAGGGCCCTACTATGGCTACACCTTC.